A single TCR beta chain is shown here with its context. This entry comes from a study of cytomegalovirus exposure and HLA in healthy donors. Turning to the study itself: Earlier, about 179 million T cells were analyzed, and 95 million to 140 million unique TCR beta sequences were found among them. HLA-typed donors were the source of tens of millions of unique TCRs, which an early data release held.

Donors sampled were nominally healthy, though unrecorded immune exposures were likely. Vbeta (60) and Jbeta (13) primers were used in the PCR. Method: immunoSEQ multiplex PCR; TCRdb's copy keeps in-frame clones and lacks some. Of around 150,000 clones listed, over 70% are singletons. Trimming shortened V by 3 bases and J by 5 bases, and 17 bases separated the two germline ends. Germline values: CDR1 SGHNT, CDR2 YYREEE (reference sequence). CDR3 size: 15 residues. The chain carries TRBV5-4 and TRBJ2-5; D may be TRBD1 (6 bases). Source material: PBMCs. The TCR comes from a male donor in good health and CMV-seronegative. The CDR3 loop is CASSYGAGVLETQYF. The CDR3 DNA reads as TGTGCCAGCAGCTATGGAGCAGGGGTCTTGGAGACCCAGTACTTC.